The rows below give T cell receptor beta chains drawn from one sample of a study of T-cell reconstitution after alpha-beta-depleted transplantation in children. MiXCR, applied by TCRdb to the PCR reads, yields one record per CDR3 protein. The sample records about 440,000 distinct CDR3 sequences, 43% being singletons. The sequencing here drew on PBMCs, taken before TCRalphabeta/CD19-depleted stem cell transplant. Receptors originate from a girl aged 2-10 years with aplastic anemia, due to receive a stem cell transplant. Both conserved end residues are part of each CDR3.

>TRBV6-5
CASSWSDKPNQPQHF
>TRBV18
CASSPGTGGQETQYF
>TRBV15
CATSTGGYNEQFF
>TRBV19
CASSPGTSGRFAEQFF
>TRBV27
CASSFRGGITEAFF
>TRBV10-3
CAISAGQTYEQYF
>TRBV29-1
CSGSGLGTGDYGYTF
>TRBV5-1
CASSSPPGPTGKQEVAGELFF
>TRBV9
CASSAEIGGRANYGYTF
>TRBV4-2
CASSPGGGQADTQYF
>TRBV30
CAWSPGTTIQETQYF
>TRBV6-1
CASNALSGSGETQYF
>TRBV12-3/TRBV12-4
CASSQQGAHEQYF
>TRBV29-1
CSVEVAATSTDTQYF
>TRBV15
CATSRALSRQFF
>TRBV20-1
CSARSYEQYF
>TRBV28
CASREPAGETQYF
>TRBV7-6
CASSRMDRGEQYF
>TRBV15
CATSRQAGQTQYF
>TRBV19
CASSMEQGPGELFF
>TRBV5-1
CASSSEPQETQYF
>TRBV4-1
CASSQRTSGSYEQYF
>TRBV7-2
CASTISGNPSYEQYF
>TRBV5-5
CASSPPGANQPQHF
>TRBV20-1
CSARIRTSGSYEQFF